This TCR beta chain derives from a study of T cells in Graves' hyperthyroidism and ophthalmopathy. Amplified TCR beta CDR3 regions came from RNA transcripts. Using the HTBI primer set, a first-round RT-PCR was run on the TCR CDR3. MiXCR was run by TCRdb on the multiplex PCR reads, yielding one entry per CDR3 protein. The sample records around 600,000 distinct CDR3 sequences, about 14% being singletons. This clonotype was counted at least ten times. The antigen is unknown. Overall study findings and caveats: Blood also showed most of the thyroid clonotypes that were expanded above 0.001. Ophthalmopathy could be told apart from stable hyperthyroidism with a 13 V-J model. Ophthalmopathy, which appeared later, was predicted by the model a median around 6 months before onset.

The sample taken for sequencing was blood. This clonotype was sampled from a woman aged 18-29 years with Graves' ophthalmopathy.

CDR3: CASSFGPNSYEQYF. The CDR3 region has the DNA TGTGCCAGCAGTTTCGGTCCGAACTCCTACGAGCAGTACTTC. The chain is built from TRBV12-3 or TRBV12-4 and TRBJ2-7, with no clear D. The CDR3 totals 14 residues. V was pared by 3 bases and J by 0 bases, with 9 bases between.